A selection of T cell receptor beta chains follows, all from one sample in a study of OX40 agonist ivuxolimab in advanced cancers. TCRdb's table, derived via immunoSEQ multiplex PCR, lists solely in-frame clones and lacks some. The sample contains roughly 10,000 clones, over 60% of which appear only once. The sequencing here drew on CD4+ or CD8+ T cells sorted from blood, taken in a trial of the OX40 agonist ivuxolimab. Receptors were obtained from an adult with an advanced solid tumor such as melanoma, head and neck, liver or kidney cancer. The CDR3 runs from the conserved cysteine through the conserved F or W. The D gene is left open where the match is weak. The size entry is marked missing in some rows and otherwise reads once, few, many or a size class.

j_call d_call v_call clone_size cdr3_aa cdr3_nt
TRBJ1-5 NA TRBV7-6 NA CASSYEPGPRSNQPQHF TGTGCCAGCAGCTACGAGCCGGGCCCCCGGAGCAATCAGCCCCAGCATTTT
TRBJ2-7 NA TRBV28 NA CASSFPGRGSYEQYF TGTGCCAGCAGTTTTCCTGGGCGCGGCTCCTACGAGCAGTACTTC
TRBJ2-6 NA TRBV7-9 NA CANLKSRSGANVLTF TGTGCCAACCTTAAGAGCCGCTCTGGGGCCAACGTCCTGACTTTC
TRBJ2-1 TRBD1 TRBV7-3 NA CASSPITGTGRYNEQFF TGTGCCAGCAGCCCAATTACCGGGACAGGGCGATACAATGAGCAGTTCTTC
TRBJ1-2 NA TRBV6-6 NA CASTGANYGYTF TGTGCCAGCACGGGGGCTAACTATGGCTACACCTTC
TRBJ1-1 NA TRBV30 NA CAWRSFVTEAFF TGTGCCTGGCGAAGTTTTGTCACTGAAGCTTTCTTT
TRBJ1-2 TRBD1 TRBV29-1 once CSVEEVQGASDGYTF TGCAGCGTTGAAGAGGTCCAGGGGGCTTCTGATGGCTACACCTTC
TRBJ1-1 TRBD1 TRBV5-5 medium-sized CASSFGTGESLNTEAFF TGTGCCAGCAGCTTCGGGACAGGGGAATCCCTGAACACTGAAGCTTTCTTT
TRBJ2-1 NA TRBV27 NA CASSTYRSSVSYNEQFF TGTGCCAGCAGCACTTACCGGAGTAGCGTTTCCTACAATGAGCAGTTCTTC
TRBJ2-1 NA TRBV19 NA CASSPDNEQFF TGTGCCAGTAGTCCGGATAATGAGCAGTTCTTC
TRBJ2-7 TRBD2 TRBV13 NA CASSLPPGTSGRAPYEQYF TGTGCCAGCAGCTTACCACCTGGGACTAGCGGGAGGGCCCCCTACGAGCAGTACTTC
TRBJ1-5 NA TRBV4-2 NA CASSQDRGLRQPQHF TGTGCCAGCAGCCAAGATAGGGGGTTACGCCAGCCCCAGCATTTT
TRBJ1-2 TRBD1 TRBV11-2 NA CASNDDRAYGYTF TGTGCCAGCAACGACGACAGGGCCTATGGCTACACCTTC
TRBJ2-3 TRBD2 TRBV5-4 few CASSPVGGGRATDTQYF TGTGCCAGCAGCCCCGTGGGCGGGGGGAGGGCAACAGATACGCAGTATTTT
TRBJ2-1 NA TRBV27 NA CASSLTSRGYNEQFF TGTGCCAGCAGTTTAACGTCTAGGGGTTACAATGAGCAGTTCTTC
TRBJ2-1 NA TRBV28 once CASRNNRANYNEQFF TGTGCCAGCAGAAACAACAGGGCTAACTACAATGAGCAGTTCTTC
TRBJ2-1 NA TRBV6-5 NA CASSYSGYNEQFF TGTGCCAGCAGTTACTCCGGATACAATGAGCAGTTCTTC
TRBJ1-3 NA TRBV5-8 NA CASSSFREAGNTIYF TGTGCCAGCAGCTCTTTTAGGGAGGCCGGAAACACCATATATTTT
TRBJ2-1 TRBD2 TRBV2 NA CASVLAGGPFLYNEQFF TGTGCCAGCGTTCTAGCGGGAGGGCCATTCTTATACAATGAGCAGTTCTTC
TRBJ2-1 NA TRBV5-4 once CASSWTRGNEQFF TGTGCCAGCAGCTGGACAAGGGGCAATGAGCAGTTCTTC
TRBJ1-1 NA TRBV30 medium-sized CAWSVRETEAFF TGTGCCTGGAGTGTACGGGAAACTGAAGCTTTCTTT
TRBJ2-1 TRBD1 TRBV27 NA CASYLGTGSYNEQFF TGTGCCAGCTACTTGGGGACAGGTTCCTACAATGAGCAGTTCTTC
TRBJ2-1 NA TRBV9 NA CASSVGLGGYNEQFF TGTGCCAGCAGCGTAGGGTTGGGGGGATACAATGAGCAGTTCTTC
TRBJ1-2 TRBD1 TRBV5-5 NA CASSPGTGNFNYGYTF TGTGCCAGCAGCCCGGGGACAGGCAATTTTAACTATGGCTACACCTTC
TRBJ2-3 TRBD2 TRBV28 NA CASSFIPGRGDTQYF TGTGCCAGCAGTTTCATCCCCGGGAGGGGGGATACGCAGTATTTT
TRBJ1-2 NA TRBV6-4 NA CASSDRDGSSKYGYTF TGTGCCAGCAGTGACCGGGACGGGTCCTCCAAATATGGCTACACCTTC
TRBJ2-5 NA TRBV5-4 NA CASSVTEQETQYF TGTGCCAGCAGCGTAACTGAGCAAGAGACCCAGTACTTC
TRBJ2-1 NA TRBV2 NA CASSEGGPSYNEQFF TGTGCCAGCAGTGAGGGGGGACCCTCCTACAATGAGCAGTTCTTC
TRBJ1-1 NA TRBV5-6 NA CASSLAKLPGNTEAFF TGTGCCAGCAGCTTGGCCAAACTCCCAGGGAACACTGAAGCTTTCTTT
TRBJ2-2 NA TRBV15 NA CATSLGGEHGELFF TGTGCCACCAGCCTAGGCGGGGAGCACGGGGAGCTGTTTTTT
TRBJ1-2 NA TRBV6-4 NA CASKPREGVYGYTF TGTGCCAGCAAACCCCGGGAGGGGGTCTATGGCTACACCTTC
TRBJ1-5 TRBD1 TRBV4-1 NA CASSRGTGDRPQHF TGCGCCAGCAGCCGAGGGACAGGGGATCGGCCCCAGCATTTT
TRBJ2-7 TRBD1 TRBV30 NA CAWTPGQGPYEQYF TGTGCCTGGACCCCGGGACAGGGGCCCTACGAGCAGTACTTC
TRBJ1-2 NA TRBV29-1 NA CSVAGANGYTF TGCAGCGTTGCAGGGGCGAATGGCTACACCTTC
TRBJ2-5 TRBD1 TRBV27 NA CASSLSGPGTAYVGYSREETQYF TGTGCCAGCAGTTTATCGGGTCCGGGGACAGCTTACGTCGGGTACTCCAGAGAAGAGACCCAGTACTTC
TRBJ1-1 NA TRBV19 once CASNGNMNTEAFF TGTGCCAGTAACGGAAACATGAACACTGAAGCTTTCTTT
TRBJ1-2 NA TRBV4-1 NA CASSQEPGITNYGYTF TGCGCCAGCAGCCAAGAGCCAGGGATTACTAACTATGGCTACACCTTC
TRBJ2-7 NA TRBV30 NA CAWKRDSYEQYF TGTGCCTGGAAAAGAGACTCCTACGAGCAGTACTTC
TRBJ2-7 NA TRBV28 NA CASRSFYGNYEQYF TGTGCCAGCAGATCATTCTATGGAAACTACGAGCAGTACTTC
TRBJ1-2 TRBD1 TRBV29-1 once CSVEEGDRVSDGYTF TGCAGCGTTGAAGAGGGTGACAGGGTATCCGATGGCTACACCTTC
TRBJ1-6 NA TRBV2 NA CASSEPGSNSPLHF TGTGCCAGCAGTGAACCTGGGTCAAATTCACCCCTCCACTTT
TRBJ1-2 NA TRBV6-4 NA CASSDYYGYTF TGTGCCAGCAGTGACTACTATGGCTACACCTTC